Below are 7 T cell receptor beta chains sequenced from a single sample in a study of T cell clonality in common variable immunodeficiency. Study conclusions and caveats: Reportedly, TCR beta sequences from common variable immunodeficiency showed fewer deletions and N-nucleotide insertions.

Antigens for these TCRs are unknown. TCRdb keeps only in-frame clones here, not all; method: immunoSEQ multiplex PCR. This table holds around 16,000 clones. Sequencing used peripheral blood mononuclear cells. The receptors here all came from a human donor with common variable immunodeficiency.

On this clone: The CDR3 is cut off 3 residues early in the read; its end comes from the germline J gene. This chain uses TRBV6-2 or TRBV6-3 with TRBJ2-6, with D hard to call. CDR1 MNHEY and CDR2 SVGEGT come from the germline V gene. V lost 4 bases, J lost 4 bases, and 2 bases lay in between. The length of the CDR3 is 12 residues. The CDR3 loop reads CASSSGANVLTF. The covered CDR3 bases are TGTGCCAGCAGTTCAGGGGCCAACGTC.

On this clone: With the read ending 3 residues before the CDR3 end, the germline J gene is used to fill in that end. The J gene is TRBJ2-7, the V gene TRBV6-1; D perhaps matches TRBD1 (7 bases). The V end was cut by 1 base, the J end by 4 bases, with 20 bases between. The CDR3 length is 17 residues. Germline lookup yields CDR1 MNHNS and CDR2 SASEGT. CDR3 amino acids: CASSEGAGDRVRYEQYF. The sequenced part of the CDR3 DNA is TGTGCCAGCAGTGAAGGAGCGGGTGACAGGGTACGTTACGAG.

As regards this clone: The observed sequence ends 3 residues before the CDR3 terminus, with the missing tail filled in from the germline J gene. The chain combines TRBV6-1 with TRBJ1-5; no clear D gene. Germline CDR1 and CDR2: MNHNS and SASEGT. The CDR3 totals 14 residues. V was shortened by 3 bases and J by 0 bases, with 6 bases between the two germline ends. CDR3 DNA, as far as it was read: TGTGCCAGCAGTGACAGGCTTAGCAATCAGCCC. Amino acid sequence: CASSDRLSNQP. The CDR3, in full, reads CASSDRLSNQPQHF.

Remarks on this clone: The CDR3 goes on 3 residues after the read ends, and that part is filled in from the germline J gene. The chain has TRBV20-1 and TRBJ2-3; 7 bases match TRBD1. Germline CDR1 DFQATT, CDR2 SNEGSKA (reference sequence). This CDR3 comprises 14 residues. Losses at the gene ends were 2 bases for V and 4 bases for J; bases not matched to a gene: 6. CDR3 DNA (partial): TGCAGTGCTAGACAGGGGGTAGCATCAGATACG. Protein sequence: CSARQGVASDT. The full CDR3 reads CSARQGVASDTQYF.

CDR3 loop: CASSPWGDEQFF. CDR3 DNA, as far as it was read: TGTGCCAGCAGTCCCTGGGGGGATGAG. J is TRBJ2-1 and V is TRBV2; perhaps TRBD2 as D (6 bases). The read comes to an end 3 residues before the CDR3 does, leaving the germline J gene to fill in the end. The CDR3 contains 12 residues. The germline V and J ends were trimmed by 5 bases and 8 bases, with 10 bases remaining between them. The germline V gene has CDR1 SNHLY and CDR2 FYNNEI.

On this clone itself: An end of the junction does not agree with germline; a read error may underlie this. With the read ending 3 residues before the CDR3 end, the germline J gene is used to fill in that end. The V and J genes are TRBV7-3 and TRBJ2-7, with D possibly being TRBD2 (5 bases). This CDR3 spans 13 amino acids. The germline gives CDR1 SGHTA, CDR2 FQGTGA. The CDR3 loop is CSSSLLVDYEQYF. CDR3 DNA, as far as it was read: TGTTCCAGCAGCTTACTAGTAGACTACGAG.

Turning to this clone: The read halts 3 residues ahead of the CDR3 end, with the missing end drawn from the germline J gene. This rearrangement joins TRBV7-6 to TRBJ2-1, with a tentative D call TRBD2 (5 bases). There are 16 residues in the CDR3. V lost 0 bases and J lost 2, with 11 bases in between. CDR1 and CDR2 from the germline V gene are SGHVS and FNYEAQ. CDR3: CASSLAGGLTYNEQFF. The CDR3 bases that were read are TGTGCCAGCAGCTTAGCTGGCGGACTTACCTACAATGAG.